These 9 T cell receptor beta chains came from one sample sequenced in a study of cytomegalovirus exposure and HLA in healthy donors. PCR amplification relied on 60 Vbeta primers (plus 13 Jbeta primers). Only in-frame clones appear in the TCRdb table, and some are missing; sequencing was by immunoSEQ multiplex PCR. The sample includes approximately 150,000 clones, roughly 79% of them seen just once. The sequencing sample was made of PBMCs. These receptors all come from a woman aged 40 to 50 in good health and CMV-seropositive.

The chain links TRBV2 to TRBJ1-2; TRBD1 is a possible D gene (5 bases). V dropped 11 bases and J dropped 9 bases, with 22 bases sitting between them. The CDR3 totals 13 residues. Germline V gene data show CDR1 as SNHLY and CDR2 as FYNNEI. The CDR3 DNA sequence: TGTGCCCCTCTGGGAGGGGAAGTAAGAAGCTACACCTTC. Protein sequence: CAPLGGEVRSYTF.

This clone was detected only a few times. The rearrangement links TRBV2 to TRBJ2-3; 9 nucleotides match TRBD1. Per the germline V gene, CDR1 is SNHLY and CDR2 is FYNNEI. The CDR3 consists of 12 residues. V shed 10 bases and J 4 bases; nucleotides not matched to a gene: 3. The CDR3 spells CAIGQGPDTQYF. DNA for the CDR3: TGTGCCATTGGACAGGGGCCAGATACGCAGTATTTT.

CDR3 region: CASSLRLVPGAGTGELFF. CDR3 DNA: TGTGCCAGTAGTCTACGACTAGTCCCGGGAGCTGGCACCGGGGAGCTGTTTTTT. This rearrangement joins TRBV19 to TRBJ2-2; maybe TRBD2 (6 bases). The CDR3 loop spans 18 amino acids. Germline V CDR1 and CDR2: LNHDA, SQIVND (reference sequence). Trimming took 5 bases from V and 4 from J, leaving 23 bases between them. Drawing the rest from reference TRBV19 and TRBJ2-2, the complete variable domain is DGGITQSPKYLFRKEGQNVTLSCEQNLNHDAMYWYRQDPGQGLRLIYYSQIVNDFQKGDIAEGYSVSREKKESFPLTVTSAQKNPTAFYLCASSLRLVPGAGTGELFFGEGSRLTVL.

J is TRBJ2-5 and V is TRBV29-1; a weak D match, TRBD1 (6 bases). Near its end, the DNA agrees better with TRBJ2-7, so the J call may be wrong. Germline lookup yields CDR1 SQVTM and CDR2 ANQGSEA. This CDR3 is built from 13 residues. CDR3 sequence reads: CSVGGTGTYEQYF. Written as DNA, the CDR3 is TGCAGCGTTGGGGGTACAGGGACCTACGAGCAGTACTTC.

The CDR3 protein is CASRTQGRNTEAFF. CDR3 bases: TGTGCCAGCAGAACACAGGGGAGGAACACTGAAGCTTTCTTT. V and J are TRBV28 and TRBJ1-1, with 7 bases lining up with TRBD1. The CDR3 sequence is 14 residues long. Trimming at V came to 6 bases and at J to 1 base, leaving 5 bases not matched to a gene. Germline values: CDR1 MDHEN, CDR2 SYDVKM.

This chain connects TRBV10-3 to TRBJ1-1; maybe TRBD1 (6 bases). CDR1 ENHRY and CDR2 SYGVKD come from the germline V gene. This CDR3 contains 13 residues. Trimming pared 6 bases from V and 7 bases from J, leaving 15 bases between. CDR3 amino acids: CAISRDIRREAFF. The CDR3 coding sequence is TGTGCCATCAGCAGGGACATCCGGCGTGAAGCTTTCTTT.

The sample holds one count of this clone. V gene TRBV15 combines with J gene TRBJ1-2; the D is unclear. In germline, CDR1 is LNHNV, CDR2 YYDKDF (reference sequence). This CDR3 has 15 amino acids. V shed 0 bases and J shed 7 bases, with 15 bases lying between them. Here the CDR3 DNA reads TGTGCCACCAGCAGAGATTTTTCGGGGTCCCGTGGCTACACCTTC. Its translation: CATSRDFSGSRGYTF.

This clone has just a few counts. The rearrangement uses TRBV30 and TRBJ1-2; D is unresolved. The CDR3 length is 12 residues. V was clipped by 3 bases and J by 9 bases, with 14 bases between them. CDR1 GTSNPN and CDR2 SVGIG come from the germline V gene (reference sequence). Written as DNA, the CDR3 is TGTGCCTGGAGGGCGGGTGGCCCGAGCTACACCTTC. This gives the protein CAWRAGGPSYTF.

This chain links TRBV10-3 with TRBJ1-2; D may be TRBD1 (6 bases). This CDR3 region has 14 residues. Germline V gene data show CDR1 as ENHRY and CDR2 as SYGVKD. The V gene lost 4 bases and the J gene lost 2 bases, with 11 bases spanning the gap. DNA for the CDR3: TGTGCCATCAGTGTGGCAGGGGACAACTATGGCTACACCTTC. Translation gives CAISVAGDNYGYTF.